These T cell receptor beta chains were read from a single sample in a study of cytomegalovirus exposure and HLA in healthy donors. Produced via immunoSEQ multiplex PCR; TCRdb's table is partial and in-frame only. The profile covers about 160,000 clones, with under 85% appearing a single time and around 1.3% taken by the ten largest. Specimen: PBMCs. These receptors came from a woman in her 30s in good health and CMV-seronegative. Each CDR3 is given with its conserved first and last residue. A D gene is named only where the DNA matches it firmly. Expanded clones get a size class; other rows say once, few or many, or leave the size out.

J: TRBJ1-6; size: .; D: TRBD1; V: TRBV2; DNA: TGTGCCAGCAGTGATGGGGGACAGGGCAATTCACCCCTCCACTTT; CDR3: CASSDGGQGNSPLHF
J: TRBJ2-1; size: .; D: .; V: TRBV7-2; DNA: TGTGCCAGCAGCCCCGAGGGGGGGCCACACAATGAGCAGTTCTTC; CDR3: CASSPEGGPHNEQFF
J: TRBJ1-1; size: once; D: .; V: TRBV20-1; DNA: TGCAGTGCCCCGAACCTTAAGCCAGCTTTCTTT; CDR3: CSAPNLKPAFF
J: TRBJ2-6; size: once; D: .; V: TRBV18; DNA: TGTGCCAGCTCACTGGCAGGGTCTGGGGCCAACGTCCTGACTTTC; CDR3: CASSLAGSGANVLTF
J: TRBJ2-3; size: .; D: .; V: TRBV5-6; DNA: TGTGCCAGCAGCTCCAGATCAGGGGCCATGCAAGATACGCAGTATTTT; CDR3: CASSSRSGAMQDTQYF
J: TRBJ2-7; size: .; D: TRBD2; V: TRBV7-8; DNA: TGTGCCAGCAGCTTAACTAGCGGAGACTACGAGCAGTACTTC; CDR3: CASSLTSGDYEQYF
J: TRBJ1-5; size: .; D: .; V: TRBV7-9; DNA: TGTGCCAGCAGCTCACAGGGTCAGGAGCCCCAGCATTTT; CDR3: CASSSQGQEPQHF
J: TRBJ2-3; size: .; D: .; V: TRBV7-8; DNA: TGTGCCAGCAGCCCGGACTATTTAGGCGATACGCAGTATTTT; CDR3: CASSPDYLGDTQYF
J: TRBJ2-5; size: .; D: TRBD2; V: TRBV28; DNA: TGTGCCAGCAGTAAGGGGAGGGCCCAGTACTTC; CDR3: CASSKGRAQYF
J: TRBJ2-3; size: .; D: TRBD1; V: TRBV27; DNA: TGTGCCAGCCCGAAGGGGCCCTTCAGACAGGGGACAGATACGCAGTATTTT; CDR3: CASPKGPFRQGTDTQYF
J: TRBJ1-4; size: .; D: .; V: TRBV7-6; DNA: TGTGCCAGCAGCTCAGGGGTTGCAACTAATGAAAAACTGTTTTTT; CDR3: CASSSGVATNEKLFF
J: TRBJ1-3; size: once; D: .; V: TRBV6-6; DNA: TGTGCCAGCAGCGCGACGGGCTCTGGAAACACCATATATTTT; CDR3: CASSATGSGNTIYF
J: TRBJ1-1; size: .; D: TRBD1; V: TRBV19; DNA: TGTGCCAGTAGTATATCGGGACAGAACCCGACTGAAGCTTTCTTT; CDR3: CASSISGQNPTEAFF
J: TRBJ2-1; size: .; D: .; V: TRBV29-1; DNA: TGCAGTATAACAGAAAGCTCCTACAATGAGCAGTTCTTC; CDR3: CSITESSYNEQFF
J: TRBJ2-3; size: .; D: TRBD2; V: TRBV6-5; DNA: TGTGCCAGCAGGACTAGCGGAAGCACAGATACGCAGTATTTT; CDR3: CASRTSGSTDTQYF
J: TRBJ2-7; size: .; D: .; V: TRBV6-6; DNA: TGTGCCAGCAGTTACCCGGACTGGTACGAGCAGTACTTC; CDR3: CASSYPDWYEQYF
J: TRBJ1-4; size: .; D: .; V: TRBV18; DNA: TGTGCCAGCTCACTACTACAGGGAAATGAAAAACTGTTTTTT; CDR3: CASSLLQGNEKLFF
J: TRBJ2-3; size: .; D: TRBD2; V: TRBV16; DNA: TGTGCCAGCAGCCAATCGGAGCGGGGATCGCAGTATTTT; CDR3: CASSQSERGSQYF
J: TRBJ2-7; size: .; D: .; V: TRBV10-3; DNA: TGTGCCATAACCCCTGGAATCGGGTACGAGCAGTACTTC; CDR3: CAITPGIGYEQYF
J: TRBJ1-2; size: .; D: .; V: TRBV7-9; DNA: TGTGCCAGCAGCGTCCTAGGTTATGGCTACACCTTC; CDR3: CASSVLGYGYTF
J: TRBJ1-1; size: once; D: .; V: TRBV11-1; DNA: TGTGCCAGCAGTCCCTTTTTCGGAGGCACTGAAGCTTTCTTT; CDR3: CASSPFFGGTEAFF
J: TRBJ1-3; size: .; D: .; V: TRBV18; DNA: TGTGCCAGCTCACCGCCCGCTCGACAGAGCTCTGGAAACACCATATATTTT; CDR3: CASSPPARQSSGNTIYF
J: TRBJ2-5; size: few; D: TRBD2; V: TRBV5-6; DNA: TGTGCCAGCAGCGCGAGAGTGGTAGCGGGGAGAAAAGAGACCCAGTACTTC; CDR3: CASSARVVAGRKETQYF
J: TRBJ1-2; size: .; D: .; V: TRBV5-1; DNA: TGCGCCAGCAGCTTGTTCTCGGGGATGAATGGCTACACCTTC; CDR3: CASSLFSGMNGYTF
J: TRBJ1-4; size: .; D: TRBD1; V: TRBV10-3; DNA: TGTGCCATCAGTGAGGCAGGGGGGAATGAAAAACTGTTTTTT; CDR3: CAISEAGGNEKLFF
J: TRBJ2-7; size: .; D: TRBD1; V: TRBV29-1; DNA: TGCAGCGCCGGACAGGGGGCTTTTTACGAGCAGTACTTC; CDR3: CSAGQGAFYEQYF
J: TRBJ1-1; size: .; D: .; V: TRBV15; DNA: TGTGCCACCAGCAGAGTCGGCAGGGCGAACACTGAAGCTTTCTTT; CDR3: CATSRVGRANTEAFF
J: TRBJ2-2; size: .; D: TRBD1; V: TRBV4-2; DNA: TGTGCCAGCAGCCAAGATTGGGGGGACAGGGCCTCGAACACCGGGGAGCTGTTTTTT; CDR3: CASSQDWGDRASNTGELFF
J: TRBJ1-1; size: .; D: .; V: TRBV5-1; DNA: TGCGCCAGCAGCTTGGAACGGAGAGGCACTGAAGCTTTCTTT; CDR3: CASSLERRGTEAFF
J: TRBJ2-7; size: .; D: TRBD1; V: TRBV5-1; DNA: TGCGCCAGCAGCTTGGGACAGGGCGGGTACGAGCAGTACTTC; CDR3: CASSLGQGGYEQYF
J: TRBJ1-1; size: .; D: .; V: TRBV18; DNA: TGTGCCAGCTCACCGACCGGGGGGGCGAACACTGAAGCTTTCTTT; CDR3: CASSPTGGANTEAFF
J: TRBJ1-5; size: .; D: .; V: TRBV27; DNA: TGTGCCAGCAGCGCGGGCGTGGTCCTCCACCCACGGCATTTT; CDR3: CASSAGVVLHPRHF
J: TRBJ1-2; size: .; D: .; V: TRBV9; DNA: TGTGCCAGCAGCGTGGATGTGGGCAGCAACTATGGCTACACCTTC; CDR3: CASSVDVGSNYGYTF
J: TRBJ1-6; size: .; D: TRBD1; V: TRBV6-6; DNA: TGTGCCACCGCGAAGGGACAGGGATATAATTCACCCCTCCACTTT; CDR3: CATAKGQGYNSPLHF
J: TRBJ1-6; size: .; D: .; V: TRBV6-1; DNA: TGTGCCATCGCCGACGGGGTAATTTCACCCCTCCACTTT; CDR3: CAIADGVISPLHF
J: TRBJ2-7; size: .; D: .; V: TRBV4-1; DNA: TGCGCCAGCAATGAGGGTGGAGGGGGCGACTACGAGCAGTACTTC; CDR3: CASNEGGGGDYEQYF
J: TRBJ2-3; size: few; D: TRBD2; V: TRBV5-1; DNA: TGCGCCAGCAGCTTGGGGGCTAGCGGGCACACAGATACGCAGTATTTT; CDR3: CASSLGASGHTDTQYF
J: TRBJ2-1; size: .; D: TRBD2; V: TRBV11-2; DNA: TGTGCCAGCAGCTTTAGCGGGGGGCTATCCTACAATGAGCAGTTCTTC; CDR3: CASSFSGGLSYNEQFF
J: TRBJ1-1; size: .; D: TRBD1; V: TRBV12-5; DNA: TGTGCTAGTGGTTTTGGACAGGGGACAGGGAACACTGAAGCTTTCTTT; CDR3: CASGFGQGTGNTEAFF
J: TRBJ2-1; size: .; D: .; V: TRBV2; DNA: TGTGCCAGCTCACGTGAGGAATACAATGAGCAGTTCTTC; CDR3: CASSREEYNEQFF
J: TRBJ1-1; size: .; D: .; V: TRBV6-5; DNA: TGTGCCAGCGAACGACAGTTGAACACTGAAGCTTTCTTT; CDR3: CASERQLNTEAFF
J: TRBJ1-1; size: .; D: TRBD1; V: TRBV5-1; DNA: TGCGCCAGCAGCTTGGCCGATACAGGGGGTGAAGCTTTCTTT; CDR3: CASSLADTGGEAFF
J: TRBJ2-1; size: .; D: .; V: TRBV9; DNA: .; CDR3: CASSPSGVPNEQFF
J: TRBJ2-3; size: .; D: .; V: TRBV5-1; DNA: TGCGCCAGCAGCTTGACACAAGTCACAGATACGCAGTATTTT; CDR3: CASSLTQVTDTQYF
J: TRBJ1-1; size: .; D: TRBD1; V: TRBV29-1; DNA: TGCAGCGCCCGACAGGGGAACACTGAAGCTTTCTTT; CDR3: CSARQGNTEAFF
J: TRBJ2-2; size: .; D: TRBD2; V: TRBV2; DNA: TGTGCCAGCAGAGTCGGGGGGAGCGGCGGGGAGCTGTTTTTT; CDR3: CASRVGGSGGELFF
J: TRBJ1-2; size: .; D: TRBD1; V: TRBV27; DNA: TGTGCCAGCAGTAACAGATCCGGGACAGGGGGACTCGGCTACACCTTC; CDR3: CASSNRSGTGGLGYTF
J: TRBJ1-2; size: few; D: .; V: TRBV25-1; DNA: TGTGCCAGCAGTGACGGGGGGGCTCGGGGCTACACCTTC; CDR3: CASSDGGARGYTF
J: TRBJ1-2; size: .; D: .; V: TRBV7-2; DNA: TGTGCCAGCAGCCCAGGCACAGCCTCCTATGGCTACACCTTC; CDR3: CASSPGTASYGYTF
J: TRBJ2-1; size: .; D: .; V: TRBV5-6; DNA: TGTGCCAGCAGCCCCCGGGACTCGGGCCTCTATGAGCAGTTCTTC; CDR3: CASSPRDSGLYEQFF
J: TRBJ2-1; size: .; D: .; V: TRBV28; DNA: TGTGCCAGCATCACCGAGGGGACTCTCTCCTACAATGAGCAGTTCTTC; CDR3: CASITEGTLSYNEQFF
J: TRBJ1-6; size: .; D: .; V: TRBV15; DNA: TGTGCCACCAGCAGAGATGCGGGGGATTCACCCCTCCACTTT; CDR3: CATSRDAGDSPLHF
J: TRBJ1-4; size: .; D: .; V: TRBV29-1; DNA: TGCAGCGTTCGTCGGCCAGGCAATAATGAAAAACTGTTTTTT; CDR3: CSVRRPGNNEKLFF